This T cell receptor (beta chain) emerged from a study of CD8 T cells in Susac syndrome. Sequencing of TCR beta covered CD8+ and CD4+ T cells obtained from blood. Relapsing-remitting disease, either stable or active, was present in the treatment-naive patients who were the multiple sclerosis controls. TEMRA cells were enriched by FACS, and CD4+ and CD8+ T cells were negatively isolated. A quantity of about 0.5 to 1 ug RNA underwent reverse transcription using random hexamers. With immunoSEQ multiplex PCR, TCR beta CDR3 was amplified across 54 Vbeta and 13 Jbeta. TCRdb re-called the immunoSEQ multiplex PCR reads through MiXCR, storing one row per CDR3 protein. In the table there are hundreds of thousands of distinct CDR3 sequences, 95% of which are singletons. The CDR3 covers 16 residues. V lost 4 bases to trimming and J lost 0 bases, with 14 bases between them. Germline assignment: CDR1 SGHRS and CDR2 YFSETQ.

The sample was CD4+ T cells from PBMCs. The TCR originated in a human donor with multiple sclerosis. This chain uses TRBV5-1 with TRBJ1-5; D is unresolved. The CDR3 region has the DNA TGCGCCAGCAGCCCCTCTTTTGGGTATAGCAATCAGCCCCAGCATTTT. Translated, it gives CASSPSFGYSNQPQHF. Using reference TRBV5-1 and TRBJ1-5 for the parts outside the CDR3, the full variable domain is KAGVTQTPRYLIKTRGQQVTLSCSPISGHRSVSWYQQTPGQGLQFLFEYFSETQRNKGNFPGRFSGRQFSNSRSEMNVSTLELGDSALYLCASSPSFGYSNQPQHFGDGTRLSIL.